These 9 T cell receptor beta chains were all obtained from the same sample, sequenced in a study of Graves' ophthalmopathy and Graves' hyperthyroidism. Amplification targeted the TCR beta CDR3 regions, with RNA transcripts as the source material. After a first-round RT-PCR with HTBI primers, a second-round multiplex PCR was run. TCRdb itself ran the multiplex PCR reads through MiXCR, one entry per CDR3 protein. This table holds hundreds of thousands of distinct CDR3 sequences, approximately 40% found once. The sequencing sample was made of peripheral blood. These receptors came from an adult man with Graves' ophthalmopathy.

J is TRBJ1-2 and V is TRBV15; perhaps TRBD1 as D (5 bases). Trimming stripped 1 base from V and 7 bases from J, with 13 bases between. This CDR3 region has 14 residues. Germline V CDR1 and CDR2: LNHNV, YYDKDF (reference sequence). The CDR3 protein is CATSRGDRPPGYTF. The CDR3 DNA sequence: TGTGCCACCAGCAGAGGGGACCGTCCCCCTGGCTACACCTTC. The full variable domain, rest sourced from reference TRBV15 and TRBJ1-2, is DAMVIQNPRYQVTQFGKPVTLSCSQTLNHNVMYWYQQKSSQAPKLLFHYYDKDFNNEADTPDNFQSRRPNTSFCFLDIRSPGLGDTAMYLCATSRGDRPPGYTFGSGTRLTVV.

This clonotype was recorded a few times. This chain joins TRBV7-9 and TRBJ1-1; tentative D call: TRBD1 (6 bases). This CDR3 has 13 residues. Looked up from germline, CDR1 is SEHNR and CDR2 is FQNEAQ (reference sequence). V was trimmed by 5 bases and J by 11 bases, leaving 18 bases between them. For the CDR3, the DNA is TGTGCCAGCAGCCCCGAGGGGGGAGGGGTCGCTTTCTTT. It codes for CASSPEGGGVAFF.

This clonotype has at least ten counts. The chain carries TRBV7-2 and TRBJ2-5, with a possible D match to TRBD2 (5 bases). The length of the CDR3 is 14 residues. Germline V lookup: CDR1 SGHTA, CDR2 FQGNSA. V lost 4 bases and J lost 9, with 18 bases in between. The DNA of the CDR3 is TGTGCCAGCAGCTCTTACGCGGCGGGTGGACCCCAGTACTTC. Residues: CASSSYAAGGPQYF.

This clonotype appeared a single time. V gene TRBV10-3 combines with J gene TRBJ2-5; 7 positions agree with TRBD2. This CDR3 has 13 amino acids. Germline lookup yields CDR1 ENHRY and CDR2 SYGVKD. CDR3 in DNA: TGTGCTGGTGGGAGACTAGCCGAGGAGACCCAGTACTTC. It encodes CAGGRLAEETQYF.

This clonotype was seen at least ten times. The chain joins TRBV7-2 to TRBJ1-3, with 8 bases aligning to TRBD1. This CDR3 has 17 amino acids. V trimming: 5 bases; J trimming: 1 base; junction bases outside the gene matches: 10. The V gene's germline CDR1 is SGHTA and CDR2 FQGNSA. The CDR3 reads CASSERTGSGSGNTIYF. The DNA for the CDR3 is TGTGCCAGCAGCGAGAGGACAGGGAGTGGTTCTGGAAACACCATATATTTT.

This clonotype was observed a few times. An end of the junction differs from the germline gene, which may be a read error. The chain's CDR3 is CASSSGGTLAGTEAFF. The CDR3 coding sequence is TGTGCCAGCAGCTCGGGAGGGACTTTGGCGGGCACTGAGGCTTTCTTT. The genes are TRBV7-9 and TRBJ1-1; TRBD1 is a possible D gene (5 bases). This CDR3 comprises 16 residues. Germline V gene data show CDR1 as SEHNR and CDR2 as FQNEAQ (reference sequence). Drawing the rest from reference TRBV7-9 and TRBJ1-1, the complete variable domain is DTGVSQNPRHKITKRGQNVTFRCDPISEHNRLYWYRQTLGQGPEFLTYFQNEAQLEKSRLLSDRFSAERPKGSFSTLEIQRTEQGDSAMYLCASSSGGTLAGTEAFFGQGTRLTVV.

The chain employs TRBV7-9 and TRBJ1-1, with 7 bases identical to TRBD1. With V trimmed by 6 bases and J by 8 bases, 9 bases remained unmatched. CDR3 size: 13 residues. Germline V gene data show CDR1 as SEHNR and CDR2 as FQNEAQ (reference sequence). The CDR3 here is CASSSSRDREAFF. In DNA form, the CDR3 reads TGTGCCAGCAGTTCGAGCCGGGACAGAGAAGCTTTCTTT.

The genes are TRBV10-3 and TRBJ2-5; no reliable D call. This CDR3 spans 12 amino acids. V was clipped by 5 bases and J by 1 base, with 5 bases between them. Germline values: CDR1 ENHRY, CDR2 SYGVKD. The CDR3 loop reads CAISPTQETQYF. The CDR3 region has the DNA TGTGCCATCAGTCCGACCCAAGAGACCCAGTACTTC.

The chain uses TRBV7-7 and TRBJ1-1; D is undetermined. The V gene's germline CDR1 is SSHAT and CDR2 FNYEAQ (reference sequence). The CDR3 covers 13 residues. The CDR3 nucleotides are TGTGCTAGACCCCCTACCGGGAACACTGAAGCTTTCTTT. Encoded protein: CARPPTGNTEAFF.